A selection of T cell receptor beta chains follows, all from one sample in a study of T cell changes during pregnancy in multiple sclerosis. TCRdb's table, derived via immunoSEQ multiplex PCR, lists solely in-frame clones and lacks some. The sample carries around 70,000 clones, more than 80% recorded once. Sequenced here: peripheral blood, sampled in the second trimester of pregnancy. The receptors derive from a female donor with multiple sclerosis, enrolled in a pregnancy study. CDR3s include the opening cysteine and the closing phenylalanine or tryptophan. The D gene is left open where the match is weak. Some rows mark clone size as missing; the rest say once, few, many or name a class of expanded clone.

D	size	V	J	CDR3	DNA
.	.	TRBV5-6	TRBJ2-5	CASSSRVETQYF	TGTGCCAGCAGCAGCAGGGTGGAGACCCAGTACTTC
.	few	TRBV6-5	TRBJ1-3	CASSYASSGNTIYF	TGTGCCAGCAGTTACGCCAGCTCTGGAAACACCATATATTTT
.	.	TRBV19	TRBJ1-6	CASSTRQQGYNSPLHF	TGTGCCAGTAGTACCCGCCAACAGGGCTATAATTCACCCCTCCACTTT
TRBD2	.	TRBV14	TRBJ2-3	CASSQVGRAGGDTQYF	TGTGCCAGCAGCCAAGTCGGACGAGCGGGAGGGGATACGCAGTATTTT
TRBD2	.	TRBV7-2	TRBJ2-1	CASSRPSGRPNEQFF	TGTGCCAGCAGCCGTCCTAGCGGGAGGCCCAATGAGCAGTTCTTC
.	.	TRBV2	TRBJ1-1	CASSERELNTEAFF	TGTGCCAGCAGTGAACGAGAATTGAACACTGAAGCTTTCTTT
.	.	TRBV9	TRBJ1-6	CASSPNRENSPLHF	TGTGCCAGCAGCCCAAACAGGGAGAATTCACCCCTCCACTTT
.	once	TRBV7-8	TRBJ2-1	CASSLVETAYNEQFF	TGTGCCAGCAGCTTAGTGGAGACAGCTTACAATGAGCAGTTCTTC
TRBD1	.	TRBV27	TRBJ2-7	CASSSISRDRGRREQYF	TGTGCCAGCAGTAGCATCTCCCGGGACAGGGGGCGTCGGGAGCAGTACTTC
TRBD1	.	TRBV7-9	TRBJ1-4	CASSSTDRGHNEKLFF	TGTGCCAGCAGCTCTACCGACAGGGGGCATAATGAAAAACTGTTTTTT
TRBD1	.	TRBV2	TRBJ1-4	CASSPGDRGGTNEKLFF	TGTGCCAGCAGCCCTGGAGACAGGGGGGGAACTAATGAAAAACTGTTTTTT
.	.	TRBV5-6	TRBJ1-3	CASSSGVPGNTIYF	TGTGCCAGCAGCTCCGGGGTCCCTGGAAACACCATATATTTT
.	once	TRBV5-6	TRBJ1-5	CASSLGQRNQPQHF	TGTGCCAGCAGCTTGGGTCAGAGGAATCAGCCCCAGCATTTT
.	once	TRBV18	TRBJ1-1	CASSPESQNTEAFF	TGTGCCAGCTCACCTGAGAGCCAGAACACTGAAGCTTTCTTT
.	.	TRBV11-3	TRBJ1-5	CASSLGRGAYVNQPQHF	TGTGCCAGCAGCTTAGGACGGGGGGCCTATGTCAATCAGCCCCAGCATTTT
.	.	TRBV18	TRBJ2-5	CASSPTRNQETQYF	TGTGCCAGCTCACCGACACGGAACCAAGAGACCCAGTACTTC
TRBD1	.	TRBV29-1	TRBJ1-2	CSITGVYGYTF	TGCAGCATCACAGGGGTCTATGGCTACACCTTC
TRBD1	.	TRBV6-5	TRBJ2-7	CASSYSRDSHYEQYF	TGTGCCAGCAGTTACTCGAGGGACAGCCATTACGAGCAGTACTTC
TRBD2	.	TRBV6-1	TRBJ2-1	CASSATSGGGIEQFF	TGTGCCAGCAGCGCCACTAGCGGGGGGGGAATCGAGCAGTTCTTC
.	.	TRBV2	TRBJ1-6	CASSAIQGHNSPLHF	TGTGCCAGCAGTGCGATCCAGGGCCATAATTCACCCCTCCACTTT
.	.	TRBV5-3	TRBJ1-5	CARSLEGAGNQPQHF	TGTGCCAGAAGCTTGGAAGGAGCGGGCAATCAGCCCCAGCATTTT
.	.	TRBV5-1	TRBJ2-7	CASSFSEGLSSYEQYF	TGCGCCAGCAGCTTCTCGGAGGGGCTGAGCTCTTACGAGCAGTACTTC
TRBD1	.	TRBV4-2	TRBJ2-4	CASSHTGEQAKNIQYF	TGTGCCAGCAGCCATACAGGGGAACAGGCCAAAAACATTCAGTACTTC
TRBD2	.	TRBV30	TRBJ2-4	CAVDQGLASIQYF	TGTGCCGTAGACCAGGGACTAGCAAGCATTCAGTACTTC
.	.	TRBV6-5	TRBJ1-1	CASSYRRVGGTEAFF	TGTGCCAGCAGTTATAGGAGGGTCGGAGGCACTGAAGCTTTCTTT
TRBD1	few	TRBV19	TRBJ2-7	CASSKTGGLYEQYF	TGTGCCAGTAGTAAGACAGGGGGTCTCTACGAGCAGTACTTC
.	few	TRBV29-1	TRBJ2-1	CSVVRLGWNEQFF	TGCAGCGTTGTCAGACTGGGTTGGAATGAGCAGTTCTTC
.	.	TRBV19	TRBJ1-1	CASSADSSTEAFF	TGTGCCAGTAGTGCGGACAGTTCTACTGAAGCTTTCTTT
.	.	TRBV7-3	TRBJ2-1	CASSLTGGPYNEQFF	TGTGCCAGCAGCTTAACGGGGGGGCCCTACAATGAGCAGTTCTTC
.	.	TRBV11-2	TRBJ2-2	CASSLDIVLRGPLDTGELFF	TGTGCCAGCAGCTTAGATATCGTATTAAGGGGCCCTCTGGACACCGGGGAGCTGTTTTTT
TRBD1	.	TRBV7-2	TRBJ1-1	CASSSQISGGTEAFF	TGTGCCAGCAGCTCACAAATCTCAGGGGGAACTGAAGCTTTCTTT
.	.	TRBV7-9	TRBJ1-2	CASSLALAVRGYTF	TGTGCCAGCAGCTTAGCCTTAGCGGTCCGAGGCTACACCTTC
.	.	TRBV9	TRBJ2-7	CASSDSSGPYEQYF	TGTGCCAGCAGCGATTCGTCAGGCCCCTACGAGCAGTACTTC
TRBD1	.	TRBV7-2	TRBJ1-1	CASSFRQGEAFF	TGTGCCAGCAGCTTTCGACAGGGAGAAGCTTTCTTT
.	.	TRBV27	TRBJ2-7	CASSLRGSYEQYF	TGTGCCAGCAGTTTAAGGGGATCTTACGAGCAGTACTTC
TRBD1	once	TRBV27	TRBJ2-7	CASSFSPDRAGEQYF	TGTGCCAGCAGTTTTTCCCCGGACAGGGCGGGCGAGCAGTACTTC
TRBD1	.	TRBV10-2	TRBJ1-1	CASRDRANTEAFF	TGCGCCTCCAGGGACAGGGCCAACACTGAAGCTTTCTTT
.	.	TRBV6-6	TRBJ1-6	CASRTAGFNAPLHF	TGTGCCAGCAGGACGGCAGGGTTTAACGCACCCCTCCACTTT
TRBD1	.	TRBV5-1	TRBJ1-5	CASSHGQGGQPQHF	TGCGCCAGCAGCCATGGACAGGGAGGTCAGCCCCAGCATTTT
.	.	TRBV30	TRBJ1-4	CAWSTQAGLNEKLFF	TGTGCCTGGAGTACCCAGGCAGGGCTTAATGAAAAACTGTTTTTT
TRBD2	.	TRBV9	TRBJ2-1	CASSVSGGLPLDEQFF	TGTGCCAGCAGCGTCTCGGGGGGGCTACCGTTGGATGAGCAGTTCTTC